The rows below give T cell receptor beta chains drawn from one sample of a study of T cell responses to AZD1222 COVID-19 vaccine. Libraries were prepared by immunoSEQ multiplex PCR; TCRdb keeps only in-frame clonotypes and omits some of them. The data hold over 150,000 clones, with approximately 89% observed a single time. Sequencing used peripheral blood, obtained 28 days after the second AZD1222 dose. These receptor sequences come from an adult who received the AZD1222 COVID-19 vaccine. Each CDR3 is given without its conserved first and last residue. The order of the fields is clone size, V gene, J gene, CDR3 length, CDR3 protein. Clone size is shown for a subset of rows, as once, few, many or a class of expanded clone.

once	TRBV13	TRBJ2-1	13	ASSLKWTVYNEQF
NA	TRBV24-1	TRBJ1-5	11	ATATGGTQPQH
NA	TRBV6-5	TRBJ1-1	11	ASNRDRVTEAF
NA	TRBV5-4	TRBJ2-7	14	ASSLGSGTVTYEQY
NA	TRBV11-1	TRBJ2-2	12	ASSRGQATGELF
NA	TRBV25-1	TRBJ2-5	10	ASGYAQETQY
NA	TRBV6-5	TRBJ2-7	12	ASFWTGGEYEQY
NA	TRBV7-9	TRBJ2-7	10	ASSLTLNEQY
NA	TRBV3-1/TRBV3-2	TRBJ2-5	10	ASSQRSETQY
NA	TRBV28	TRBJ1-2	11	ASTPGAAYGYT
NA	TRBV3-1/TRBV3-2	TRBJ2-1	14	ASSQVAMTGGVEQF
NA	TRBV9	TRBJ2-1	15	ASSASGSGPLYNEQF
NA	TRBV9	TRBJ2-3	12	ASSVGTSGYTQY
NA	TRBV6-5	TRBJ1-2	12	ASSPGTGTHGYT